A selection of T cell receptor beta chains follows, all from one sample in a study of shared clonotypes between healthy human individuals. Generated by immunoSEQ multiplex PCR, the TCRdb table keeps only in-frame clones and is missing some. The data hold some 480,000 clones, with 65% to 80% observed a single time. Sequencing input: PBMCs. These receptors were obtained from a woman between 35 and 50 years old in good health. Some clones in this sample may be carry-over from other donors' samples. Each CDR3 is given with its conserved first and last residue. Fields, in order: V gene, clone size, J gene, D gene, CDR3 DNA, CDR3 protein. A D gene is named only where the DNA matches it firmly. Rows give clone size only sometimes, using once, few, many, or a class for an expanded clone.

v_gene: TRBV28; abundance: NA; j_gene: TRBJ2-7; d_gene: NA; CDR3nt: TGTGCCAGCAGCCCGACCGGGCGGGCCGGTGCCTACGAGCAGTACTTC; CDR3aa: CASSPTGRAGAYEQYF
v_gene: TRBV29-1; abundance: NA; j_gene: TRBJ2-5; d_gene: TRBD2; CDR3nt: TGCAGCGTAGGGACTAGCGGGATCCAAGAGACCCAGTACTTC; CDR3aa: CSVGTSGIQETQYF
v_gene: TRBV9; abundance: NA; j_gene: TRBJ2-5; d_gene: NA; CDR3nt: TGTGCCAGCAGCGCTCCGGGCGGACAAGAGACCCAGTACTTC; CDR3aa: CASSAPGGQETQYF
v_gene: TRBV11-2; abundance: NA; j_gene: TRBJ2-1; d_gene: NA; CDR3nt: TGTGCCAGCAGCCCTAGTTACCTAGCCGTTGAGCAGTTCTTC; CDR3aa: CASSPSYLAVEQFF
v_gene: TRBV5-1; abundance: NA; j_gene: TRBJ2-7; d_gene: NA; CDR3nt: TGCGCCAGCAGCTCCGGGACACCTTCCTACGAGCAGTACTTC; CDR3aa: CASSSGTPSYEQYF
v_gene: TRBV10-2; abundance: NA; j_gene: TRBJ2-7; d_gene: NA; CDR3nt: TGCGTCAGCAGTGAGTGGGGGGAATACGAGCAGTACTTC; CDR3aa: CVSSEWGEYEQYF
v_gene: TRBV7-9; abundance: NA; j_gene: TRBJ2-1; d_gene: TRBD2; CDR3nt: TGTGCCAGCAGCCTTTTAGCGGGAGCTTACAATGAGCAGTTCTTC; CDR3aa: CASSLLAGAYNEQFF
v_gene: TRBV7-2; abundance: NA; j_gene: TRBJ2-7; d_gene: NA; CDR3nt: TGTGCCAGCAGCTTAGTTGACGGGGGAACCTACGAGCAGTACTTC; CDR3aa: CASSLVDGGTYEQYF
v_gene: TRBV28; abundance: NA; j_gene: TRBJ2-7; d_gene: TRBD1; CDR3nt: TGTGCCAGCAGGATTACAGGGGCGTACGAGCAGTACTTC; CDR3aa: CASRITGAYEQYF
v_gene: TRBV16; abundance: once; j_gene: TRBJ2-7; d_gene: NA; CDR3nt: TGTGCCAGCAGCCGGGCTGCGGCCTACGAGCAGTACTTC; CDR3aa: CASSRAAAYEQYF
v_gene: TRBV6-6; abundance: NA; j_gene: TRBJ2-7; d_gene: NA; CDR3nt: TGTGCCAGCAGCCCTAGTGGAGGGAGGTTCCACGAGCAGTACTTC; CDR3aa: CASSPSGGRFHEQYF
v_gene: TRBV5-4; abundance: NA; j_gene: TRBJ2-7; d_gene: NA; CDR3nt: TGTGCCAGCAGCCCTACTAGAAGCTACGAGCAGTACTTC; CDR3aa: CASSPTRSYEQYF
v_gene: TRBV2; abundance: few; j_gene: TRBJ2-1; d_gene: NA; CDR3nt: TGTGCCACGGGATTGGGTCCCTGGGATGAGCAGTTCTTC; CDR3aa: CATGLGPWDEQFF
v_gene: TRBV7-9; abundance: NA; j_gene: TRBJ1-1; d_gene: TRBD1; CDR3nt: TGTGCCAGCAATTCAAAAGGGGGCGTTCGGGACACTGAAGCTTTCTTT; CDR3aa: CASNSKGGVRDTEAFF
v_gene: TRBV5-5; abundance: NA; j_gene: TRBJ1-2; d_gene: NA; CDR3nt: TGTGCCAGCAGCCTCCACCCCGGGACGGACTATGGCTACACCTTC; CDR3aa: CASSLHPGTDYGYTF
v_gene: TRBV2; abundance: NA; j_gene: TRBJ2-3; d_gene: NA; CDR3nt: TGTGCCAGCAGTCTGGGGGATACGCAGTATTTT; CDR3aa: CASSLGDTQYF
v_gene: TRBV28; abundance: NA; j_gene: TRBJ2-5; d_gene: NA; CDR3nt: TGTGCCAGCAGTGTCGAGGGCTTCCGGGAGACCCAGTACTTC; CDR3aa: CASSVEGFRETQYF
v_gene: TRBV4-1; abundance: NA; j_gene: TRBJ2-3; d_gene: TRBD2; CDR3nt: TGCGCCAGCAGCCAAGAATGGCTAGCGGGATTCACTAGCACAGATACGCAGTATTTT; CDR3aa: CASSQEWLAGFTSTDTQYF
v_gene: TRBV2; abundance: NA; j_gene: TRBJ1-2; d_gene: NA; CDR3nt: TGTGCCAGCACCGGGTCCATGAACTATGGCTACACCTTC; CDR3aa: CASTGSMNYGYTF
v_gene: TRBV30; abundance: NA; j_gene: TRBJ1-2; d_gene: NA; CDR3nt: TGTGCCTGGAGTTTGGTCCAGCCTAACTATGGCTACACCTTC; CDR3aa: CAWSLVQPNYGYTF